This T cell receptor beta chain was captured in a study of blood T cell repertoires in COVID-19. The overall study: COVID-19 samples, acute and convalescent, were from the United States, Italy and Spain.

Profiled with immunoSEQ multiplex PCR; TCRdb holds only in-frame clones, not every one. The sample includes 200,000 to 300,000 clones, roughly nine tenths of them seen just once. The sample consisted of peripheral blood. This TCR was sampled from a man between 60 and 70 years old who had recovered from COVID-19.

CDR3 loop: CASLKRGGDTQYF. The CDR3 DNA is TGTGCCAGCCTAAAGCGGGGGGGAGATACGCAGTATTTT. V and J are TRBV12-1 and TRBJ2-3; the table assigns TRBD2, which was not confirmed against the DNA. TRBV12-1 is an annotated pseudogene. This CDR3 has 13 amino acids.